A selection of T cell receptor beta chains follows, all from one sample in a study of shared clonotypes between healthy human individuals. Assay used: immunoSEQ multiplex PCR; TCRdb lists only in-frame clones, some missing. The repertoire has 500,000 to 550,000 clones, about 96% of them found once; the top ten carry 0.055% to 0.075%. Specimen: naive CD4+ T cells sorted from blood. These TCRs come from a woman in her thirties in good health. Each CDR3 is given with its conserved first and last residue. The D gene is left open where the match is weak. The size field is filled for only some rows; it gives once, few, many or a size class.

>TRBV28|TRBD1|.|TRBJ1-1
CASSSPGGPTSEAFF
TGTGCCAGCAGTTCACCAGGGGGCCCAACTTCTGAAGCTTTCTTT
>TRBV5-5|TRBD2|.|TRBJ2-7
CASSLALAGLYEQYF
TGTGCCAGCAGCTTGGCTCTAGCGGGACTCTACGAGCAGTACTTC
>TRBV27|.|.|TRBJ2-3
CASSLSRGATDTQYF
TGTGCCAGCAGTTTATCCCGGGGGGCCACAGATACGCAGTATTTT
>TRBV19|.|.|TRBJ2-2
CASSSRRGTNTGELFF
TGTGCCAGTAGTTCCAGGAGGGGGACGAACACCGGGGAGCTGTTTTTT
>TRBV19|.|.|TRBJ1-4
CASRGRGGEKLFF
TGTGCCAGTAGGGGCAGGGGAGGGGAAAAACTGTTTTTT
>TRBV7-9|.|.|TRBJ2-3
CASSLGSTDTQYF
TGTGCCAGCAGCTTAGGCTCGACAGATACGCAGTATTTT
>TRBV6-1|.|.|TRBJ2-3
CASSEAGHITDTQYF
TGTGCCAGCAGTGAAGCGGGGCATATCACAGATACGCAGTATTTT
>TRBV19|.|.|TRBJ1-2
CASSTPTVDYGYTF
TGTGCCAGTAGTACTCCGACCGTGGACTATGGCTACACCTTC
>TRBV6-6|.|.|TRBJ2-3
CASSYVRGGDTQYF
TGTGCCAGCAGTTATGTCAGGGGAGGGGATACGCAGTATTTT
>TRBV4-2|.|.|TRBJ1-5
CASSQERYSNQPQHF
TGTGCCAGCAGCCAAGAACGGTATAGCAATCAGCCCCAGCATTTT
>TRBV18|.|.|TRBJ2-1
CASSPRENDEQFF
TGTGCCAGCTCACCACGGGAGAATGATGAGCAGTTCTTC
>TRBV28|TRBD1|.|TRBJ1-1
CASGRQGAYTEAFF
TGTGCCAGCGGAAGGCAGGGGGCGTACACTGAAGCTTTCTTT
>TRBV7-9|TRBD1|.|TRBJ1-2
CASSPVAGTGGVYGYTF
TGTGCCAGCAGCCCCGTGGCCGGGACAGGGGGCGTCTATGGCTACACCTTC
>TRBV7-9|.|.|TRBJ2-7
CASSLVEGVEQYF
TGTGCCAGCAGCTTAGTAGAAGGGGTCGAGCAGTACTTC
>TRBV25-1|.|.|TRBJ1-2
CASSEHDYGYTF
TGTGCCAGCAGTGAACACGATTATGGCTACACCTTC
>TRBV28|.|once|TRBJ2-7
CASTRMVGTYEQYF
TGTGCCAGCACCCGAATGGTGGGTACCTACGAGCAGTACTTC
>TRBV30|.|.|TRBJ1-6
CAWSPPQHNSPLHF
TGTGCCTGGAGTCCCCCGCAGCATAATTCACCCCTCCACTTT
>TRBV2|TRBD2|.|TRBJ2-5
CASSDEGLAQETQYF
TGTGCCAGCAGTGATGAGGGACTAGCACAAGAGACCCAGTACTTC
>TRBV7-9|TRBD2|.|TRBJ2-5
CASSLGLAVQETQYF
TGTGCCAGCAGCTTAGGGCTAGCGGTACAAGAGACCCAGTACTTC
>TRBV30|.|.|TRBJ1-5
CAWSVHGGEPQHF
TGTGCCTGGAGTGTACATGGGGGGGAGCCCCAGCATTTT
>TRBV2|TRBD2|.|TRBJ2-1
CASSEGTSMVF
TGTGCCAGCAGTGAAGGGACTAGCATGGTCTTC
>TRBV7-2|TRBD2|once|TRBJ2-7
CASSLAGTSAVSYEQYF
TGTGCCAGCAGCTTGGCCGGGACTAGCGCTGTCTCCTACGAGCAGTACTTC
>TRBV4-1|TRBD1|.|TRBJ1-2
CASSHPRDRGVRNYGYTF
TGCGCCAGCAGCCACCCCCGAGACAGGGGGGTCCGTAACTATGGCTACACCTTC
>TRBV2|.|.|TRBJ1-2
CASRMTGGGYTF
TGTGCCAGCAGAATGACAGGCGGGGGCTACACCTTC
>TRBV5-1|.|.|TRBJ2-3
CASSPSLATSTDTQYF
TGCGCCAGCAGCCCCAGCCTCGCGACTAGCACAGATACGCAGTATTTT
>TRBV5-1|.|.|TRBJ2-2
CASSLGQRINTGELFF
TGCGCCAGCAGCTTGGGACAAAGGATAAACACCGGGGAGCTGTTTTTT
>TRBV5-1|TRBD1|.|TRBJ2-1
CASRSTRTGRFDEQFF
TGCGCCAGCAGATCAACCAGGACAGGGAGGTTTGATGAGCAGTTCTTC
>TRBV28|.|.|TRBJ1-4
CASSSSRGRPGEKLFF
TGTGCCAGCAGTTCTTCACGGGGGCGCCCGGGAGAAAAACTGTTTTTT
>TRBV21-1|.|.|TRBJ2-6
CASHPGQGATGANVLTF
TGTGCCAGCCACCCCGGACAGGGGGCTACTGGGGCCAACGTCCTGACTTTC
>TRBV28|TRBD1|.|TRBJ1-2
CASSSGQGAVGYTF
TGTGCCAGCAGTTCCGGACAGGGGGCGGTGGGCTACACCTTC
>TRBV28|.|.|TRBJ1-2
CASSRQRTSNYGCTF
TGTGCCAGCAGTCGACAAAGGACATCTAACTATGGCTGCACCTTC
>TRBV10-2|TRBD2|.|TRBJ2-1
CASRKGLGIPGEQFF
TGCGCCAGCAGGAAGGGACTAGGGATACCTGGTGAGCAGTTCTTC
>TRBV6-5|TRBD2|.|TRBJ2-5
CASSYQAGEETQYF
TGTGCCAGCAGTTACCAAGCGGGAGAAGAGACCCAGTACTTC
>TRBV19|.|.|TRBJ1-2
CASSMDLGARGYTF
TGTGCCAGTAGTATGGACCTCGGGGCGAGGGGCTACACCTTC
>TRBV27|.|.|TRBJ1-1
CASSLSRVEWTEAFF
TGTGCCAGCAGTTTATCACGGGTTGAGTGGACTGAAGCTTTCTTT
>TRBV5-1|TRBD1|.|TRBJ1-4
CASSLRGPANEKLFF
TGCGCCAGCAGCTTGAGGGGGCCGGCTAATGAAAAACTGTTTTTT
>TRBV10-1|.|.|TRBJ1-4
CASSESLGPNEKLFF
TGCGCCAGCAGTGAGTCGTTGGGCCCAAATGAAAAACTGTTTTTT
>TRBV10-3|TRBD2|.|TRBJ2-1
CAISRAGEPLDEQFF
TGTGCCATCAGCCGAGCGGGAGAACCCTTAGATGAGCAGTTCTTC
>TRBV28|TRBD1|.|TRBJ2-7
CASSDIPGQGVSVGYYEQYF
TGTGCCAGCAGCGATATTCCGGGACAGGGGGTGTCAGTGGGGTACTACGAGCAGTACTTC
>TRBV28|.|once|TRBJ1-1
CASIIQGRGEAFF
TGTGCCAGTATTATACAGGGCCGGGGTGAAGCTTTCTTT
>TRBV30|.|.|TRBJ1-1
CAWSVPWRADGAFF
TGTGCCTGGAGTGTACCATGGCGGGCCGACGGAGCTTTCTTT
>TRBV19|.|.|TRBJ2-1
CASSIGDVNEQFF
TGTGCCAGTAGTATCGGGGACGTGAATGAGCAGTTCTTC
>TRBV18|TRBD1|.|TRBJ1-2
CASSPPSGGTANYGYTF
TGTGCCAGCTCACCACCCTCAGGGGGTACGGCTAACTATGGCTACACCTTC
>TRBV15|.|.|TRBJ1-5
CATSRGGTPREQPQHF
TGTGCCACCAGCAGGGGGGGGACACCAAGAGAGCAGCCCCAGCATTTT
>TRBV5-5|.|.|TRBJ2-1
CASSLGENEQFF
TGTGCCAGCAGCTTAGGGGAAAATGAGCAGTTCTTC